This section outlines one T cell receptor beta chain sequence together with its context. This record comes from a study of control samples from healthy donors and cancer patients. Trimming pared 4 bases from V and 6 bases from J, leaving 12 bases between. CDR3 length: 12 amino acids. Germline lookup yields CDR1 GTSNPN and CDR2 SVGIG (reference sequence). Using immunoSEQ multiplex PCR, the repertoire was profiled, and TCRdb retains in-frame clones only, with some absent. The table includes about 57,000 clones, 94% detected once. The sample comprised blood. J is TRBJ1-1 and V is TRBV30, with no clear D. The TCR originated in a young man in good health. CDR3 loop: CAWTPGVAEAFF. The CDR3 region has the DNA TGTGCCTGGACCCCGGGTGTGGCTGAAGCTTTCTTT.